This passage covers 27 T cell receptor beta chains from one sample sequenced in a study of shared clonotypes between healthy human individuals. Libraries were prepared by immunoSEQ multiplex PCR; TCRdb keeps only in-frame clonotypes and omits some of them. The sample contains fewer than 1 million clones, around 96% of which appear only once. Cells designated naive CD8 were CD45RO-negative and were positively selected for CCR7, with terminally differentiated effector memory CD45RA+ cells excluded. Sample: naive CD8+ T cells sorted from blood. The source is a man aged 25 to 40 in good health.

The table lists this clone with a few counts. CDR3: CASSLLGGTDIQYF. As DNA, the CDR3 is TGTGCCAGCAGTTTATTGGGAGGGACGGACATTCAGTACTTC. The chain couples TRBV27 to TRBJ2-4, with 7 bases that match TRBD2. Germline assignment: CDR1 MNHEY and CDR2 SMNVEV (reference sequence). This CDR3 comprises 14 residues. With 1 base clipped from V and 8 bases from J, the junction kept 5 bases outside the gene matches.

J is TRBJ1-2 and V is TRBV7-4, with D unclear. Trimming shortened V by 5 bases and J by 4 bases, and 20 bases separated the two germline ends. CDR3 length: 16 amino acids. From germline, CDR1 is SGHVT and CDR2 SQSDAQ. The DNA for the CDR3 is TGTGCCAGCAGCAAAGGGTCCGCCCCGGGATCCTATGGCTACACCTTC. Protein: CASSKGSAPGSYGYTF. Full variable domain (outside the CDR3, taken from reference TRBV7-4 and TRBJ1-2): GAGVSQSPRYKVAKRGRDVALRCDSISGHVTLYWYRQTLGQGSEVLTYSQSDAQRDKSGRPSGRFSAERPERSVSTLKIQRTEQGDSAVYLCASSKGSAPGSYGYTFGSGTRLTVV.

The chain employs TRBV7-3 and TRBJ1-2; D uncertain. The CDR3 runs to 16 residues. V lost 5 bases, J lost 5 bases, and 21 bases lay in between. CDR1 is SGHTA, CDR2 FQGTGA, per germline. CDR3 residues: CASSPFPGGSVYGYTF. The CDR3 nucleotides are TGTGCCAGCAGCCCATTCCCGGGCGGAAGCGTATATGGCTACACCTTC.

This sequence joins TRBV2 and TRBJ1-1; unclear D gene. In germline, CDR1 is SNHLY, CDR2 FYNNEI. This CDR3 contains 11 residues. Deletions cut 6 bases from V and 7 bases from J, with 9 bases between. The CDR3 DNA reads TGTGCCAGCAGGCGGGCCCTTGAAGCTTTCTTT. Its translation: CASRRALEAFF.

This chain uses TRBV5-1 with TRBJ2-6; TRBD1 is a possible D gene (6 bases). The CDR3 is 18 amino acids. The V end lost 3 bases, the J end lost 0 bases, and 16 bases lay between the germline ends. Germline CDR1 SGHRS, CDR2 YFSETQ. CDR3 coding DNA: TGCGCCAGCAGCTGGCCGGGACAACAAGGCTCTGGGGCCAACGTCCTGACTTTC. Translation: CASSWPGQQGSGANVLTF.

The rearrangement uses TRBV5-6 and TRBJ2-7; TRBD1 matches at 10 bases. Germline-derived CDR1 and CDR2 are SGHDT and YYEEEE. The CDR3 has 16 amino acids. Germline trimming cut 1 base from V and 4 bases from J; bases unmatched to any gene: 8. The CDR3 region is CASSLTTGGLVYEQYF. The DNA of the CDR3 is TGTGCCAGCAGCTTGACGACAGGGGGCTTGGTTTACGAGCAGTACTTC. Using reference TRBV5-6 and TRBJ2-7 for the parts outside the CDR3, the full variable domain is DAGVTQSPTHLIKTRGQQVTLRCSPKSGHDTVSWYQQALGQGPQFIFQYYEEEERQRGNFPDRFSGHQFPNYSSELNVNALLLGDSALYLCASSLTTGGLVYEQYFGPGTRLTVT.

The V gene is TRBV11-2, the J gene TRBJ2-5, with D hard to call. This CDR3 is 11 amino acids long. V was pared by 5 bases and J by 5 bases, with 6 bases between. Germline V gene data show CDR1 as SGHAT and CDR2 as FQNNGV. For the CDR3, the DNA is TGTGCCAGCAGCCCCCGGGAGACCCAGTACTTC. This gives the protein CASSPRETQYF.

The chain is built from TRBV7-9 and TRBJ1-1, with a tentative D call TRBD1 (5 bases). This CDR3 spans 17 amino acids. Looked up from germline, CDR1 is SEHNR and CDR2 is FQNEAQ (reference sequence). The V end was cut by 4 bases, the J end by 6 bases, with 24 bases between. For the CDR3, the DNA is TGTGCCAGCAGCTCTCCCCCCGTTGACAGAGGGAAGGCTGAAGCTTTCTTT. Translating it yields CASSSPPVDRGKAEAFF.

V usage is TRBV11-2 and J usage is TRBJ2-3, with 9 bases matching TRBD1. CDR1 SGHAT and CDR2 FQNNGV come from the germline V gene. Unmatched junction bases numbered 0, after V lost 4 bases and J lost 1 base. The length of the CDR3 is 14 residues. The CDR3 sequence is CASSWTGGTDTQYF. The CDR3, as DNA: TGTGCCAGCAGCTGGACAGGGGGCACAGATACGCAGTATTTT.

The chain carries TRBV29-1 and TRBJ2-3; 9 bases agree with TRBD2. V was clipped by 5 bases and J by 1 base; unmatched bases: 1. This CDR3 contains 13 residues. Looked up from germline, CDR1 is SQVTM and CDR2 is ANQGSEA. CDR3 DNA: TGCAGCGTTCGACTAGCGGGCACAGATACGCAGTATTTT. As protein: CSVRLAGTDTQYF.

The genes are TRBV6-1 and TRBJ2-6; D unclear. V shed 7 bases and J shed 0 bases, with 7 bases lying between them. Germline-derived CDR1 and CDR2 are MNHNS and SASEGT. CDR3 length: 14 residues. CDR3 sequence reads: CASIGPSGANVLTF. CDR3 sequence (DNA): TGTGCCAGCATCGGACCCTCTGGGGCCAACGTCCTGACTTTC.

CDR3 sequence reads: CASSEPVQPEAFF. The CDR3 coding sequence is TGTGCCAGCAGTGAACCTGTCCAGCCTGAAGCTTTCTTT. This chain connects TRBV6-1 to TRBJ1-1, with D hard to call. CDR3 length: 13 residues. Looked up from germline, CDR1 is MNHNS and CDR2 is SASEGT. Trimming cost V 2 bases and J 6 bases, with 10 bases left between them.

This chain links TRBV30 with TRBJ2-7; D ambiguous. Germline V lookup: CDR1 GTSNPN, CDR2 SVGIG (reference sequence). The CDR3 runs to 12 residues. Trimming stripped 2 bases from V and 3 bases from J, with 8 bases between. CDR3 sequence: CAWSLTSYEQYF. In DNA form, the CDR3 reads TGTGCCTGGAGTTTGACGAGCTACGAGCAGTACTTC.

As for this clone: This same CDR3 is encoded by further DNA sequences in the sample. The rearrangement uses TRBV13 and TRBJ2-7, with D maybe TRBD1 (5 bases). CDR1 and CDR2 (germline): PRHDT, FYEKMQ (reference sequence). This CDR3 contains 14 residues. Trimming stripped 5 bases from V and 2 bases from J, with 13 bases between. The CDR3 region is CASSPGLSTYEQYF. The CDR3 coding sequence is TGTGCCAGCAGCCCAGGGCTATCAACCTACGAGCAGTACTTC.

The J gene is TRBJ2-2, the V gene TRBV19; no clear D. Germline CDR1 reads LNHDA; CDR2 reads SQIVND (reference sequence). Deletions cut 6 bases from V and 7 bases from J, with 15 bases between. The CDR3 runs 14 residues. This CDR3 is CASRNRAVGGELFF. CDR3 DNA: TGTGCCAGTAGGAACCGGGCTGTGGGCGGGGAGCTGTTTTTT. Full variable domain (remainder filled in from reference TRBV19 and TRBJ2-2): DGGITQSPKYLFRKEGQNVTLSCEQNLNHDAMYWYRQDPGQGLRLIYYSQIVNDFQKGDIAEGYSVSREKKESFPLTVTSAQKNPTAFYLCASRNRAVGGELFFGEGSRLTVL.

This chain connects TRBV6-1 to TRBJ1-3, with TRBD1 identical over 7 bases. This CDR3 has 14 amino acids. Germline assignment: CDR1 MNHNS and CDR2 SASEGT. V dropped 3 bases and J dropped 4; count of bases not matched to a gene: 3. The CDR3 is CASSDRGTGNTIYF. The CDR3 DNA reads as TGTGCCAGCAGTGACAGGGGGACGGGAAACACCATATATTTT.

A remark on this clone: The junction departs from the called germline gene at one end, perhaps through a read error. The chain uses TRBV7-9 and TRBJ1-3; D is undetermined. Germline CDR1 and CDR2: SEHNR and FQNEAQ (reference sequence). This CDR3 region has 12 residues. The CDR3 DNA sequence: TGTGCCAGCAGCCTTTACACCGGGCCCGAAGGTTTT. It encodes CASSLYTGPEGF.

The CDR3 here is CASSFSAGESSYEQYF. The CDR3, as DNA: TGTGCCAGCAGTTTCTCGGCGGGGGAGAGCTCCTACGAGCAGTACTTC. V usage is TRBV27 and J usage is TRBJ2-7; the match to TRBD2 covers 7 bases. The length of the CDR3 is 16 residues. The germline V gene has CDR1 MNHEY and CDR2 SMNVEV (reference sequence). Trimming removed 3 bases from V and 0 bases from J; junction bases left unmatched: 8.

The gene calls are TRBV2 and TRBJ2-7; 7 nucleotides match TRBD2. This CDR3 contains 14 residues. J lost 3 bases, V lost 10 bases, and 12 bases had no gene match. Germline V CDR1 and CDR2: SNHLY, FYNNEI. In DNA form, the CDR3 reads TGTGCCATACATCTCCGGGACTACGGCTACGAGCAGTACTTC. As protein: CAIHLRDYGYEQYF.

The genes are TRBV5-6 and TRBJ1-4; D gene uncertain. Germline CDR1 is SGHDT and CDR2 is YYEEEE. V lost 5 bases, J lost 6 bases, and 20 bases lay in between. The CDR3 totals 16 residues. This CDR3 is CASRSKVGRTYEKLFF. As DNA, the CDR3 is TGTGCCAGCAGATCAAAGGTAGGGCGAACGTATGAAAAACTGTTTTTT.

This clone was found once. V gene TRBV10-2 combines with J gene TRBJ2-3; 13 bases align to TRBD2. V was clipped by 11 bases and J by 1 base; unmatched bases: 3. The germline V gene encodes CDR1 WSHSY and CDR2 SAAADI. This CDR3 is 14 amino acids long. CDR3: CAYGLAGGTDTQYF. The CDR3 nucleotides read TGCGCCTACGGACTAGCGGGGGGCACAGATACGCAGTATTTT.

The chain links TRBV28 to TRBJ2-1; D is undetermined. From germline, CDR1 is MDHEN and CDR2 SYDVKM. CDR3 length: 14 amino acids. The V end was cut by 9 bases, the J end by 3 bases, with 15 bases between. Written as DNA, the CDR3 is TGTGCCAGTGGTGGGTCCCAACTCTACAATGAGCAGTTCTTC. Protein: CASGGSQLYNEQFF.

The J gene is TRBJ2-3, the V gene TRBV6-4, with TRBD1 matching 9 bases. The ends lost 6 bases at V and 3 bases at J; junction bases unmatched: 7. The CDR3 has 15 amino acids. Germline CDR1 reads MRHNA; CDR2 reads SNTAGT. The CDR3 DNA sequence: TGTGCCAGCAGGGACAGGGGTTCTGGGACAGATACGCAGTATTTT. Its protein product is CASRDRGSGTDTQYF.

The J gene is TRBJ2-5, the V gene TRBV27; unclear D gene. The DNA end is a closer match to TRBJ2-7, so the J assignment may be wrong. The CDR3 covers 14 residues. Germline V gene data show CDR1 as MNHEY and CDR2 as SMNVEV (reference sequence). This CDR3 is CASSYTEDSYEQYF. In nucleotides, the CDR3 is TGTGCCAGCAGTTATACAGAGGACTCCTACGAGCAGTACTTC.

The V call is TRBV29-1, the J call TRBJ2-7, with TRBD2 identical over 11 bases. This CDR3 contains 18 residues. The J segment lost 2 bases and the V segment lost 1 base, leaving 13 bases of the junction unmatched. The germline CDR1 and CDR2 sequences are SQVTM and ANQGSEA. CDR3 loop: CSVEGPTSGIDSTYEQYF. CDR3 nucleotides: TGCAGCGTTGAAGGGCCGACTAGCGGGATTGATTCCACCTACGAGCAGTACTTC.

The chain is built from TRBV5-1 and TRBJ2-7; the D gene is possibly TRBD1 (6 bases). The CDR3 loop spans 16 amino acids. V was pared by 3 bases and J by 0 bases, with 16 bases between. Germline CDR1 reads SGHRS; CDR2 reads YFSETQ. CDR3 sequence: CASSSTGTKSSYEQYF. In nucleotides, the CDR3 is TGCGCCAGCAGCTCCACCGGGACAAAGAGCTCCTACGAGCAGTACTTC.

The V gene is TRBV11-2, the J gene TRBJ2-7; D is unresolved. Germline loops: CDR1 SGHAT, CDR2 FQNNGV. CDR3 length: 12 residues. V shed 4 bases and J shed 9 bases, with 13 bases lying between them. The CDR3 reads CASSSTELGQYF. CDR3 coding DNA: TGTGCCAGCAGCTCAACCGAGTTGGGGCAGTACTTC. Complete variable domain (other parts from reference TRBV11-2 and TRBJ2-7): EAGVAQSPRYKIIEKRQSVAFWCNPISGHATLYWYQQILGQGPKLLIQFQNNGVVDDSQLPKDRFSAERLKGVDSTLKIQPAKLEDSAVYLCASSSTELGQYFGPGTRLTVT.